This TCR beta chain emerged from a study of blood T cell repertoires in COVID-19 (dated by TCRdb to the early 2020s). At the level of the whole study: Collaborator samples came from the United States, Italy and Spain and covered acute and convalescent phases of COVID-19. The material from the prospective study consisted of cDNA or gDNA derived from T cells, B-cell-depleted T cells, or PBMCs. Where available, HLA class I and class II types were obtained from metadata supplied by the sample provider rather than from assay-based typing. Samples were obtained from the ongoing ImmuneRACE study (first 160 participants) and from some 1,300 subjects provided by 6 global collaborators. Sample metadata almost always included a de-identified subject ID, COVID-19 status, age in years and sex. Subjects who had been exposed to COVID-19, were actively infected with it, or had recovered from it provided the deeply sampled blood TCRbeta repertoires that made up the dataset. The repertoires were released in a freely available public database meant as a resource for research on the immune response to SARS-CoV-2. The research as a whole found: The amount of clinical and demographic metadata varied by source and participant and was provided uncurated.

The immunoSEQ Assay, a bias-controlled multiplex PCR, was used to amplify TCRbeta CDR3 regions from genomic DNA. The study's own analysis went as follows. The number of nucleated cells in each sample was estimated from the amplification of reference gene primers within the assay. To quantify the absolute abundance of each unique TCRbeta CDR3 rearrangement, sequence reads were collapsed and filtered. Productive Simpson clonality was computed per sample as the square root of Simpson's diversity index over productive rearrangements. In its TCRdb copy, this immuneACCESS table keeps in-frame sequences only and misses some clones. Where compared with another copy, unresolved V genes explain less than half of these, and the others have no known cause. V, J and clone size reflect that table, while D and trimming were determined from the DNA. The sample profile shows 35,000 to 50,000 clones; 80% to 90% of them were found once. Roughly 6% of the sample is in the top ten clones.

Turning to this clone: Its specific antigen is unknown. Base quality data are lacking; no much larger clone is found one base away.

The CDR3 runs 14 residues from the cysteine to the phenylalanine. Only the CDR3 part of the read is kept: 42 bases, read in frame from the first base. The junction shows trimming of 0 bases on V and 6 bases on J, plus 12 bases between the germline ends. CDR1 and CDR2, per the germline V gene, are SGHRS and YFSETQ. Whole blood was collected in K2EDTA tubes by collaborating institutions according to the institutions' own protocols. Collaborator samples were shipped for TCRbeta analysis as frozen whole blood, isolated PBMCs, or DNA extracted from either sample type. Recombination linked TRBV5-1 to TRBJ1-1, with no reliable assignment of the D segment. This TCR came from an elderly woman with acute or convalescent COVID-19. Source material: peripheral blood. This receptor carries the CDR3 CASSLGRGIPEAFF. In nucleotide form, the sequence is TGCGCCAGCAGCTTGGGGCGCGGGATCCCTGAAGCTTTCTTT. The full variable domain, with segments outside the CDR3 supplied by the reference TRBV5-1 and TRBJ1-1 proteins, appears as KAGVTQTPRYLIKTRGQQVTLSCSPISGHRSVSWYQQTPGQGLQFLFEYFSETQRNKGNFPGRFSGRQFSNSRSEMNVSTLELGDSALYLCASSLGRGIPEAFFGQGTRLTVV.